Below are 32 T cell receptor beta chains sequenced from a single sample in a study of T cell responses to AZD1222 COVID-19 vaccine. Sequencing was performed with immunoSEQ multiplex PCR; in TCRdb, only in-frame clones are kept and a portion is missing. This repertoire shows around 160,000 clones, about 93% found once; its top ten account for roughly 2.9%. This sample comprised peripheral blood, obtained on day 0 of MenACWY control vaccination. Every receptor here comes from an adult in good health.

This chain connects TRBV5-1 to TRBJ1-1; 7 nucleotides agree with TRBD1. The trim removed 4 bases at V and 0 bases at J, leaving 6 bases unmatched. The CDR3 is made up of 15 amino acids. CDR1 SGHRS and CDR2 YFSETQ come from the germline V gene. The CDR3 DNA reads as TGCGCCAGCAGCCCGCGGGACAGTATGAACACTGAAGCTTTCTTT. Translated: CASSPRDSMNTEAFF.

The gene calls are TRBV15 and TRBJ2-1, with 10 bases identical to TRBD2. Germline-derived CDR1 and CDR2 are LNHNV and YYDKDF (reference sequence). V lost 0 bases to trimming and J lost 0 bases; unmatched junction nucleotides: 8. The length of the CDR3 is 19 residues. The CDR3 bases are TGTGCCACCAGCAGAGATCGAGGGACTAGCGATCCCTCCTACAATGAGCAGTTCTTC. It is translated as CATSRDRGTSDPSYNEQFF.

The chain employs TRBV5-6 and TRBJ2-1; D could derive from TRBD1 or TRBD2 (5 bases each). The CDR3 length is 11 residues. CDR1 SGHDT and CDR2 YYEEEE come from the germline V gene. Trimming stripped 7 bases from V and 10 bases from J, with 12 bases between. The CDR3 loop is CASRRWGEQFF. CDR3 coding DNA: TGTGCCAGCCGACGGTGGGGGGAGCAGTTCTTC.

The chain links TRBV2 to TRBJ2-1; no clear D gene. This CDR3 is built from 14 residues. CDR1 and CDR2 from the germline V gene are SNHLY and FYNNEI. Trimming took 0 bases from V and 3 from J, leaving 6 bases between them. The CDR3 region has the DNA TGTGCCAGCAGTGAAGCCGGCAGCTACAATGAGCAGTTCTTC. Residues: CASSEAGSYNEQFF.

The chain is built from TRBV29-1 and TRBJ2-2; TRBD2 might be the D (5 bases). This CDR3 spans 14 amino acids. Germline CDR1 SQVTM, CDR2 ANQGSEA. V lost 3 bases to trimming and J lost 4 bases, with 12 bases between them. In DNA form, the CDR3 reads TGCAGCGTTGAGCAACTTCGGGGCACCGGGGAGCTGTTTTTT. Translating gives CSVEQLRGTGELFF.

The chain has TRBV10-1 and TRBJ2-4; no clear D. CDR3 length: 10 amino acids. The germline CDR1 and CDR2 sequences are WNHNN and SYGVQD (reference sequence). The V gene lost 4 bases and the J gene lost 8 bases, with 3 bases spanning the gap. CDR3: CASSGDIQYF. The CDR3 DNA is TGCGCCAGCAGTGGTGACATTCAGTACTTC.

The chain employs TRBV28 and TRBJ2-1; TRBD2 matches at 13 bases. The CDR3 extends over 16 amino acids. V dropped 8 bases and J dropped 2; count of bases not matched to a gene: 6. The V gene's germline CDR1 is MDHEN and CDR2 SYDVKM. CDR3 amino acids: CASGQLAGGPYNEQFF. Written as DNA, the CDR3 is TGTGCCAGCGGGCAACTAGCGGGAGGGCCCTACAATGAGCAGTTCTTC.

The V call is TRBV11-2, the J call TRBJ2-7, with 8 nucleotides matching TRBD1. Germline lookup yields CDR1 SGHAT and CDR2 FQNNGV. The CDR3 has 13 residues. J lost 7 bases, V lost 5 bases, and 7 bases had no gene match. For the CDR3, the DNA is TGTGCCAGCAGCGCCCGGGACAGGCGAGAGCAGTACTTC. It translates to CASSARDRREQYF.

The chain has TRBV5-4 and TRBJ2-7, with 8 positions matching TRBD1. The germline CDR1 and CDR2 sequences are SGHNT and YYREEE (reference sequence). This CDR3 has 15 amino acids. Trimming took 2 bases from V and 1 from J; bases not matched to a gene: 5. The CDR3 coding sequence is TGTGCCAGCAGCTTCCTAAGACAGGGGTCCTACGAGCAGTACTTC. Its translation is CASSFLRQGSYEQYF. The full variable domain, its missing parts supplied by reference TRBV5-4 and TRBJ2-7, is ETGVTQSPTHLIKTRGQQVTLRCSSQSGHNTVSWYQQALGQGPQFIFQYYREEENGRGNFPPRFSGLQFPNYSSELNVNALELDDSALYLCASSFLRQGSYEQYFGPGTRLTVT.

The gene calls are TRBV6-1 and TRBJ2-3; D might be TRBD1 (5 bases). Per germline, CDR1 MNHNS and CDR2 SASEGT. V was clipped by 1 base and J by 4 bases, with 12 bases between them. The CDR3 runs to 15 residues. The CDR3 loop reads CASSEEGRAADTQYF. CDR3 DNA sequence: TGTGCCAGCAGTGAAGAGGGCAGGGCGGCAGATACGCAGTATTTT.

The chain is built from TRBV10-2 and TRBJ2-3; 10 bases line up with TRBD2. Germline-derived CDR1 and CDR2 are WSHSY and SAAADI. The CDR3 runs 16 residues. The junction had 11 bases not matched to a gene; V was cut back by 6 bases and J by 5 bases. The CDR3 region is CASSPGSSGRGDTQYF. The CDR3 DNA reads as TGCGCCAGCAGCCCGGGATCTAGCGGGAGAGGAGATACGCAGTATTTT.

The gene calls are TRBV5-5 and TRBJ1-4; tentative D call: TRBD1 (6 bases). V was cut by 7 bases and J by 6 bases, with 10 bases left in between. Looked up from germline, CDR1 is SGHKS and CDR2 is YYEKEE (reference sequence). The CDR3 loop spans 12 amino acids. CDR3 nucleotides: TGTGCCAGCCGGGGGGCTGATGAAAAACTGTTTTTT. Encoded protein: CASRGADEKLFF.

This rearrangement joins TRBV7-3 to TRBJ1-1; D is uncertain. The V end lost 5 bases, the J end lost 8 bases, and 15 bases lay between the germline ends. This CDR3 contains 13 residues. Germline loops: CDR1 SGHTA, CDR2 FQGTGA. CDR3 amino acids: CASSPEGQYEAFF. The DNA for the CDR3 is TGTGCCAGCAGCCCCGAAGGGCAATACGAAGCTTTCTTT.

The chain links TRBV3-1 (or the pseudogene TRBV3-2) to TRBJ1-1, with 7 bases lining up with TRBD1. After removal of 0 bases from V and 5 bases from J, the junction contained 6 bases not matched to a gene. CDR1 and CDR2 from the germline V gene are LGHDT and YNNKEL (reference sequence). The CDR3 totals 15 residues. CDR3 protein: CASSQERGLGTEAFF. CDR3 coding DNA: TGTGCCAGCAGCCAAGAAAGGGGGCTTGGGACTGAAGCTTTCTTT.

The CDR3, as DNA: TGTGCCAGAAGCTCGAGTAATAGCGACAGCCAAGTAGGGAATGAGCAGTTCTTC. Translation gives CARSSSNSDSQVGNEQFF. The chain recombines TRBV5-3 with TRBJ2-1; D assignment may be TRBD1 or TRBD2 (5 bases each). TRBV5-3 is assigned to the ORF class and has an uncertain function. There are 18 residues in the CDR3. V was cut by 3 bases and J by 7 bases, with 26 bases left in between.

This chain connects TRBV11-2 to TRBJ2-1; D ambiguous. Deletions cut 3 bases from V and 6 bases from J, with 15 bases between. This CDR3 region has 15 residues. Germline loops: CDR1 SGHAT, CDR2 FQNNGV. CDR3 in amino acids: CASSFHQPRTNEQFF. The CDR3 region has the DNA TGTGCCAGCAGCTTCCACCAACCCAGGACCAATGAGCAGTTCTTC.

The chain links TRBV28 to TRBJ1-2; tentatively, D is TRBD1 (5 bases). This CDR3 contains 12 residues. Trimming removed 4 bases at V and 5 bases at J, with 8 bases between. The germline gives CDR1 MDHEN, CDR2 SYDVKM. The CDR3 nucleotides are TGTGCCAGCAGTTATAGGGGTTATGGCTACACCTTC. Its protein product is CASSYRGYGYTF.

The chain employs TRBV5-1 and TRBJ1-5; D may be TRBD1 (5 bases). CDR1 is SGHRS and CDR2 is YFSETQ in the germline V gene. This CDR3 is built from 13 residues. V lost 6 bases, J lost 6 bases, and 13 bases lay in between. CDR3 protein: CASNQGTTQPQHF. CDR3 in DNA: TGCGCCAGCAACCAGGGAACCACTCAGCCCCAGCATTTT.

The rearrangement joins TRBV6-5 to TRBJ1-1; D unclear. Trimming shortened V by 4 bases and J by 3 bases, and 9 bases separated the two germline ends. The CDR3 covers 13 residues. The germline V gene encodes CDR1 MNHEY and CDR2 SVGAGI. The CDR3 DNA is TGTGCCAGCAGTTCCGACGCCTACACTGAAGCTTTCTTT. Its translation: CASSSDAYTEAFF.

The chain recombines TRBV6-5 with TRBJ1-4; no definite D call. CDR1 and CDR2 (germline): MNHEY, SVGAGI. This CDR3 comprises 13 residues. The ends were cut back, 8 bases at V and 0 bases at J, with 7 bases in the middle. The CDR3 DNA sequence: TGTGCCAGCCATACCGCAACTAATGAAAAACTGTTTTTT. This translates into CASHTATNEKLFF.

This chain joins TRBV19 and TRBJ2-6; tentatively, D is TRBD1 (6 bases). Germline CDR1 and CDR2: LNHDA and SQIVND (reference sequence). Trimming took off 5 bases at V and 0 bases at J, with 14 bases between the two ends. The length of the CDR3 is 17 residues. The DNA for the CDR3 is TGTGCCAGTAGTTCTCTGCAGGGGAGCTCTGGGGCCAACGTCCTGACTTTC. It encodes CASSSLQGSSGANVLTF.

This clone has ten or more counts. This chain joins TRBV11-2 and TRBJ2-7; the D is unclear. CDR1 and CDR2 from the germline V gene are SGHAT and FQNNGV. Trimming stripped 5 bases from V and 9 bases from J, with 20 bases between. This CDR3 is built from 14 residues. CDR3 sequence reads: CASSPRLDAFGQYF. DNA of the CDR3: TGTGCCAGCAGCCCCCGCCTGGACGCCTTCGGGCAGTACTTC.

The gene calls are TRBV28 and TRBJ1-4, with 9 bases lining up with TRBD1. Germline loops: CDR1 MDHEN, CDR2 SYDVKM. The CDR3 runs to 18 residues. Trimming removed 5 bases from V and 8 bases from J; junction bases left unmatched: 18. The CDR3 sequence: CASSGLRLGQGRREKLFF. DNA of the CDR3: TGTGCCAGCAGTGGGCTCCGTCTGGGACAGGGTCGAAGGGAAAAACTGTTTTTT.

The genes are TRBV19 and TRBJ2-7, with TRBD1 matching 12 bases. CDR1 and CDR2 from the germline V gene are LNHDA and SQIVND (reference sequence). V lost 4 bases, J lost 3 bases, and 4 bases stayed unmatched. The CDR3 totals 15 residues. CDR3 nucleotide sequence: TGTGCCAGTAGTAAGGGACAGGGGGCGGGCTACGAGCAGTACTTC. Protein: CASSKGQGAGYEQYF.

The rearrangement uses TRBV6-5 and TRBJ1-1; D is unresolved. In germline, CDR1 is MNHEY, CDR2 SVGAGI. V dropped 8 bases and J dropped 6 bases, with 10 bases sitting between them. The CDR3 consists of 11 residues. CDR3 in amino acids: CASGRWSEAFF. CDR3 sequence (DNA): TGTGCCAGCGGGAGGTGGTCTGAAGCTTTCTTT.

The V gene is TRBV19, the J gene TRBJ1-4; 8 bases map to TRBD1. V lost 9 bases and J lost 4; bases outside the gene matches: 4. CDR1 and CDR2 (germline): LNHDA, SQIVND (reference sequence). This CDR3 has 13 amino acids. CDR3 amino acids: CASRQGNNEKLFF. CDR3 DNA sequence: TGTGCCAGCAGACAGGGGAATAATGAAAAACTGTTTTTT. The whole variable domain, filled in from reference TRBV19 and TRBJ1-4, reads DGGITQSPKYLFRKEGQNVTLSCEQNLNHDAMYWYRQDPGQGLRLIYYSQIVNDFQKGDIAEGYSVSREKKESFPLTVTSAQKNPTAFYLCASRQGNNEKLFFGSGTQLSVL.

DNA for the CDR3: TGTGCCAGCAGCCAAGGACAGGGCGAGACCCAGTACTTC. Translated, it gives CASSQGQGETQYF. V is TRBV7-3 and J is TRBJ2-5, with 8 positions matching TRBD1. V dropped 5 bases and J dropped 5; count of bases not matched to a gene: 4. This CDR3 comprises 13 residues. The germline CDR1 and CDR2 sequences are SGHTA and FQGTGA.

This clone came up once. V is TRBV2 and J is TRBJ2-7; D is unclear. V lost 2 bases to trimming and J lost 5 bases, with 7 bases between them. The CDR3 runs 12 residues. CDR1 and CDR2 from the germline V gene are SNHLY and FYNNEI. The CDR3 DNA reads TGTGCCAGCAGTGAAATGGAAAACGAGCAGTACTTC. Its translation is CASSEMENEQYF.

This chain joins TRBV27 and TRBJ1-5; D uncertain. V lost 3 bases and J lost 0, with 15 bases in between. CDR3 size: 17 residues. Germline V lookup: CDR1 MNHEY, CDR2 SMNVEV (reference sequence). CDR3 protein: CASSFGAQRDSNQPQHF. The CDR3 DNA reads TGTGCCAGCAGTTTCGGAGCACAGAGAGATAGCAATCAGCCCCAGCATTTT.

This clone has only a few counts. The chain uses TRBV6-5 and TRBJ2-7, with TRBD2 as a possible D gene (6 bases). There are 11 residues in the CDR3. Germline V lookup: CDR1 MNHEY, CDR2 SVGAGI. V gave up 7 bases and J gave up 7 bases, with 11 bases separating them. The CDR3 DNA is TGTGCCAGCACCCAGGGAGGAGAGCAGTACTTC. This encodes CASTQGGEQYF.

This clone showed up just once. The gene calls are TRBV11-2 and TRBJ2-7, with 9 bases fitting TRBD2. CDR3 size: 16 residues. Germline CDR1 SGHAT, CDR2 FQNNGV. J lost 2 bases, V lost 5 bases, and 10 bases had no gene match. The CDR3 DNA reads as TGTGCCAGCAGCCACCCGGGACTAGCCAGAACCTACGAGCAGTACTTC. Its protein is CASSHPGLARTYEQYF.

This rearrangement joins TRBV3-1 (or the pseudogene TRBV3-2) to TRBJ2-3; D remains ambiguous. The V gene lost 0 bases and the J gene lost 6 bases, with 13 bases spanning the gap. The CDR3 sequence is 15 residues long. Per germline, CDR1 LGHDT and CDR2 YNNKEL (reference sequence). The chain's CDR3 is CASSQDGLPTDTQYF. DNA for the CDR3: TGTGCCAGCAGCCAAGATGGGCTCCCCACTGATACGCAGTATTTT.